These 5 T cell receptor beta chains came from one sample sequenced in a study of control samples from healthy donors and cancer patients. Using immunoSEQ multiplex PCR, the repertoire was profiled, and TCRdb retains in-frame clones only, with some absent. The table has 160,000 or so clones, approximately 94% seen once; the top ten hold about 15%. The sample comprised PBMCs. The receptors come from a man in his sixties with colorectal cancer.

The chain combines TRBV5-1 with TRBJ2-1, with 9 bases identical to TRBD1. CDR3 length: 13 amino acids. Trimming took 9 bases from V and 7 from J; bases not matched to a gene: 8. Germline lookup yields CDR1 SGHRS and CDR2 YFSETQ. CDR3 DNA: TGCGCCACAACACCGGGACAGGGAAATGAGCAGTTCTTC. The encoded protein is CATTPGQGNEQFF. Drawing the rest from reference TRBV5-1 and TRBJ2-1, the complete variable domain is KAGVTQTPRYLIKTRGQQVTLSCSPISGHRSVSWYQQTPGQGLQFLFEYFSETQRNKGNFPGRFSGRQFSNSRSEMNVSTLELGDSALYLCATTPGQGNEQFFGPGTRLTVL.

V usage is TRBV18 and J usage is TRBJ2-2; D is unclear. Trimming removed 1 base from V and 5 bases from J, with 11 bases in between. CDR1 KGHSH and CDR2 LQKENI come from the germline V gene. The CDR3 has 15 amino acids. CDR3 sequence (DNA): TGTGCCAGCTCACCACAGTCTATAGAGACCGGGGAGCTGTTTTTT. Its translation: CASSPQSIETGELFF.

Points on this clone: Other nucleotide sequences from this sample produce the same CDR3. The V call is TRBV3-1 (or the pseudogene TRBV3-2), the J call TRBJ1-6, with D uncertain. The V gene's germline CDR1 is LGHDT and CDR2 YNNKEL (reference sequence). Trimming stripped 1 base from V and 7 bases from J, with 8 bases between. The CDR3 consists of 14 residues. CDR3 bases: TGTGCCAGCAGCCAAGGTGGCAGAAATTCACCCCTCCACTTT. The encoded protein is CASSQGGRNSPLHF.

The chain carries TRBV5-4 and TRBJ1-1; maybe TRBD1 (5 bases). V shed 4 bases and J shed 5 bases, with 18 bases lying between them. CDR1 and CDR2 (germline): SGHNT, YYREEE (reference sequence). The CDR3 spans 15 residues. CDR3 nucleotide sequence: TGTGCCAGCAGCGGGGGGTCAGGGAAGGGGACTGAAGCTTTCTTT. Its translation is CASSGGSGKGTEAFF. The full variable domain, in which reference TRBV5-4 and TRBJ1-1 provide the parts outside the CDR3, is ETGVTQSPTHLIKTRGQQVTLRCSSQSGHNTVSWYQQALGQGPQFIFQYYREEENGRGNFPPRFSGLQFPNYSSELNVNALELDDSALYLCASSGGSGKGTEAFFGQGTRLTVV.

Only a few counts were recorded for this clone. The J gene is TRBJ1-5, the V gene TRBV19; TRBD1 might be the D (6 bases). Germline values: CDR1 LNHDA, CDR2 SQIVND (reference sequence). This CDR3 is 15 amino acids long. V lost 3 bases to trimming and J lost 4 bases, with 13 bases between them. CDR3 nucleotide sequence: TGTGCCAGTAGTATTGCGACAGGCTGGAATCAGCCCCAGCATTTT. The encoded protein is CASSIATGWNQPQHF. Using reference TRBV19 and TRBJ1-5 for the parts outside the CDR3, the full variable domain is DGGITQSPKYLFRKEGQNVTLSCEQNLNHDAMYWYRQDPGQGLRLIYYSQIVNDFQKGDIAEGYSVSREKKESFPLTVTSAQKNPTAFYLCASSIATGWNQPQHFGDGTRLSIL.